The text below deals with one T cell receptor (beta chain). Its target is unknown. The sample originates from a study of CD8 T cells in ankylosing spondylitis. Whole-study findings and limits: Significant enrichment of disease-linked clones was reportedly seen in matched ankylosing spondylitis synovial fluid. A subset of motif variants has previously been described in the synovial fluid and blood of reactive arthritis. CD8+ cells made up the disease-linked clones, which were relatively rare in peripheral blood. Among TCR beta sequences, a motif of roughly 8 highly homologous variants appeared characteristic of ankylosing spondylitis blood.

Germline V gives CDR1 DFQATT, CDR2 SNEGSKA (reference sequence). CDR3 length: 16 amino acids. V trimming: 8 bases; J trimming: 0 bases; junction bases outside the gene matches: 15. In making TCR beta libraries, quantitative 5'-RACE with molecular barcodes was used. TCRdb reanalysed the 5' RACE reads using MiXCR and keeps one entry per CDR3 protein. The table shows a few hundred thousand distinct CDR3 sequences, with 17% occurring only once. The sequencing input was blood, either unsorted or a sorted T cell fraction (not recorded which). The chain has TRBV20-1 and TRBJ2-7; 8 bases are shared with TRBD2. This sequence was found in a male donor with ankylosing spondylitis. The CDR3 reads CSKNPPLAGRSYEQYF. Written as DNA, the CDR3 is TGCAGTAAAAACCCTCCTCTAGCGGGTCGCTCCTACGAGCAGTACTTC.